The T cell receptor beta chain described here comes from a study of T cells in Graves' hyperthyroidism and ophthalmopathy. Study results and caveats: Model predictions of ophthalmopathy came a median approximately 6 months before onset.

Germline loops: CDR1 KGHSH, CDR2 LQKENI. The CDR3 is 13 residues long. V was shortened by 2 bases and J by 8 bases, with 10 bases between the two germline ends. These patients, aged 18 to 65, had recently diagnosed hyperthyroidism lasting under 2 months. On the basis of clinical symptoms, serum thyroxine and TRAb, thyroid ultrasound and orbital computed tomography, diagnoses were made. Fresh peripheral blood, about 9.9 ml, yielded the PBMCs. This clonotype was counted ten times or more. Its target is not known. TCR beta CDR3 sequences were amplified from RNA transcripts. Using the HTBI primer set, a first-round RT-PCR was run on the TCR CDR3. MiXCR, applied by TCRdb to the multiplex PCR reads, yields one record per CDR3 protein. The table has 600,000 to 750,000 distinct CDR3 sequences, roughly 17% seen once; the top ten hold roughly a sixth.

This sequence was found in a man aged 50-60 years with Graves' hyperthyroidism. The V gene is TRBV18, the J gene TRBJ2-1; D call uncertain. Material: blood. CDR3 DNA: TGTGCCAGCTCACCAAAACTAAGCGATGAGCAGTTCTTC. Protein sequence: CASSPKLSDEQFF.